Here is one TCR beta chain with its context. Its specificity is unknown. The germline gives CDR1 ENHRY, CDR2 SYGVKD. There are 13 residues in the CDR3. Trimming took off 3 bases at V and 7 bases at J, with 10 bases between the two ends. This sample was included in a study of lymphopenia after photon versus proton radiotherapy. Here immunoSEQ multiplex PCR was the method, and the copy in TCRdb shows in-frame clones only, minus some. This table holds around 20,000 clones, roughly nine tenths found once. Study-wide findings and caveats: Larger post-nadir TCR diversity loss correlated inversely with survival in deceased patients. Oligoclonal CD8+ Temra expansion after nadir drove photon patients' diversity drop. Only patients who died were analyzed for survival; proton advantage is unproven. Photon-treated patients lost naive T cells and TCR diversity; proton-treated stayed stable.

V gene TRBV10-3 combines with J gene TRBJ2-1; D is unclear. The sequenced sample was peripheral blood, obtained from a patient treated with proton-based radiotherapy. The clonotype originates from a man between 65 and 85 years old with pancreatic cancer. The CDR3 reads CAISDSTGNEQFF. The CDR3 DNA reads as TGTGCCATCAGTGACTCCACTGGAAATGAGCAGTTCTTC.